This T cell receptor (beta chain) is from a study of T-cell memory formation after mild COVID-19. This CDR3 has 18 residues. Trimming at V came to 5 bases and at J to 5 bases, leaving 17 bases not matched to a gene. The V gene's germline CDR1 is SGHAT and CDR2 FQNNGV. This clonotype was counted between two and nine times. TCRdb itself ran the 5' RACE reads through MiXCR, one entry per CDR3 protein. The profile shows about 410,000 distinct CDR3 sequences, more than 20% of them singletons. Sequencing was performed on PBMCs or a T cell subset sorted from them (not recorded which). The clonotype originates from an adult woman who had mild COVID-19 (a few samples of this study predate the infection). Cell type and time point are not known. The chain joins TRBV11-2 to TRBJ2-7, with 11 bases lining up with TRBD2. The CDR3 sequence: CASSPVASGRTSTNEQYF. In DNA, the CDR3 is TGTGCCAGCAGCCCCGTGGCTAGCGGGAGGACCTCCACCAACGAGCAGTACTTC.